A single sample is the source of the 30 T cell receptor beta chains below, sequenced in a study of early T cells in non-severe SARS-CoV-2 infection. TCRdb itself ran the 5' RACE reads through MiXCR, one entry per CDR3 protein. The profile shows 90,000 to 120,000 distinct CDR3 sequences, roughly 11% of them singletons. The sequenced material came from whole blood. The receptors come from an adult who was a healthcare worker with PCR-confirmed SARS-CoV-2 infection or an uninfected control (not recorded which).

This clonotype was detected a few times. V usage is TRBV28 and J usage is TRBJ2-7, with D perhaps given as TRBD1 or TRBD2 (5 bases each). Germline loops: CDR1 MDHEN, CDR2 SYDVKM. Trimming removed 0 bases from V and 0 bases from J, with 21 bases in between. There are 19 residues in the CDR3. Written as DNA, the CDR3 is TGTGCCAGCAGTTTATGCATTAGGGGATTAGAGGGAACCTCCTACGAGCAGTACTTC. Its protein is CASSLCIRGLEGTSYEQYF.

This clonotype was seen repeatedly, ten times or more. The CDR3 region is CASSSSGGELNEQFF. The CDR3 DNA reads TGTGCCAGCAGTTCGTCAGGGGGCGAGTTGAATGAGCAGTTCTTC. The genes are TRBV12-3 or TRBV12-4 and TRBJ2-1; 8 bases line up with TRBD1. The CDR3 length is 15 residues. J lost 7 bases, V lost 4 bases, and 9 bases had no gene match.

The rearrangement uses TRBV5-6 and TRBJ1-4, with a weak D call TRBD1 (6 bases). Germline-derived CDR1 and CDR2 are SGHDT and YYEEEE. The CDR3 sequence is 15 residues long. V lost 4 bases and J 6 bases, leaving 16 bases between the germline ends. CDR3 protein: CASSATGGLYEKLFF. In nucleotides, the CDR3 is TGTGCCAGCAGCGCGACGGGGGGCTTGTATGAAAAACTGTTTTTT. The full variable domain, with the rest looked up from reference TRBV5-6 and TRBJ1-4, is DAGVTQSPTHLIKTRGQQVTLRCSPKSGHDTVSWYQQALGQGPQFIFQYYEEEERQRGNFPDRFSGHQFPNYSSELNVNALLLGDSALYLCASSATGGLYEKLFFGSGTQLSVL.

This clonotype was detected only a few times. The rearrangement joins TRBV6-1 to TRBJ2-1; no clear D. The CDR3 contains 11 residues. The V gene lost 6 bases and the J gene lost 7 bases, with 7 bases spanning the gap. Germline V gene sequence: CDR1 MNHNS, CDR2 SASEGT. CDR3 in DNA: TGTGCCAGCAGGTCTGCTAATGAGCAGTTCTTC. Amino acids: CASRSANEQFF.

The chain employs TRBV7-9 and TRBJ2-2; D gene unclear. Germline-derived CDR1 and CDR2 are SEHNR and FQNEAQ (reference sequence). This CDR3 has 14 residues. Deletions cut 8 bases from V and 2 bases from J, with 12 bases between. The CDR3 DNA reads TGTGCCAGCGCCGCACCCTTAAACACCGGGGAGCTGTTTTTT. Its protein is CASAAPLNTGELFF.

This clonotype was counted many times. This chain links TRBV5-6 with TRBJ1-1; weak D call: TRBD1 (6 bases). The CDR3 runs to 14 residues. Germline loops: CDR1 SGHDT, CDR2 YYEEEE. Trimming took off 4 bases at V and 5 bases at J, with 15 bases between the two ends. The CDR3 region is CASSPTGGTTEAFF. As DNA, the CDR3 is TGTGCCAGCAGCCCGACAGGAGGGACGACTGAAGCTTTCTTT.

As for this clonotype: Being one base from a much bigger clone, this may be a read error. The chain is built from TRBV7-2 and TRBJ2-3; perhaps TRBD2 as D (5 bases). CDR1 is SGHTA, CDR2 FQGNSA, per germline. The CDR3 consists of 14 residues. Trimming left V 0 bases short and J 6 bases short, with 10 bases between. CDR3 amino acids: CASSLAPSFDTQYF. DNA for the CDR3: TGTGCCAGCAGCTTAGCGCCTAGCTTCGATACGCAGTATTTT.

This clonotype was seen a handful of times. The rearrangement joins TRBV5-4 to TRBJ1-2; TRBD1 is a possible D gene (6 bases). V was pared by 4 bases and J by 3 bases, with 13 bases between. The CDR3 length is 14 residues. Germline CDR1 SGHNT, CDR2 YYREEE (reference sequence). The CDR3 coding sequence is TGTGCCAGCAGCACACCGGACAGTCACTATGGCTACACCTTC. Residues: CASSTPDSHYGYTF.

This clonotype has more than one count but fewer than ten. V usage is TRBV28 and J usage is TRBJ2-1; no firm D call. This CDR3 comprises 13 residues. Germline loops: CDR1 MDHEN, CDR2 SYDVKM. V shed 3 bases and J shed 7 bases, with 10 bases lying between them. CDR3 nucleotide sequence: TGTGCCAGCAGTTTGTCGTCCCAGAATGAGCAGTTCTTC. This gives the protein CASSLSSQNEQFF.

In its sample, this clonotype was seen a few times. The rearrangement links TRBV2 to TRBJ1-1; 7 nucleotides match TRBD1. After removal of 4 bases from V and 5 bases from J, the junction contained 16 bases not matched to a gene. CDR1 and CDR2 from the germline V gene are SNHLY and FYNNEI. The CDR3 is 17 amino acids. This chain's CDR3 is CASSAGFADRVSTEAFF. The CDR3 DNA follows: TGTGCCAGCAGTGCTGGGTTTGCAGACAGGGTGTCTACTGAAGCTTTCTTT.

This clonotype was seen many times. V gene TRBV28 combines with J gene TRBJ2-2; D gene ambiguous. The CDR3 is made up of 13 amino acids. Germline V gives CDR1 MDHEN, CDR2 SYDVKM. Trimming shortened V by 7 bases and J by 5 bases, and 11 bases separated the two germline ends. The CDR3 sequence is CASNPPTTGELFF. The CDR3 DNA sequence: TGTGCCAGCAACCCTCCGACTACCGGGGAGCTGTTTTTT.

This clonotype was observed many times. The CDR3 is CSVGTSGKDTQYF. The DNA of the CDR3 is TGCAGCGTCGGGACTAGCGGGAAGGATACGCAGTATTTT. V gene TRBV29-1 combines with J gene TRBJ2-3; 13 nucleotides match TRBD2. The CDR3 consists of 13 residues. The junction had 3 bases not matched to a gene; V was cut back by 6 bases and J by 6 bases. CDR1 is SQVTM, CDR2 ANQGSEA, per germline.

This clonotype was seen repeatedly, ten times or more. The gene calls are TRBV20-1 and TRBJ2-1, with D maybe TRBD2 (5 bases). With 3 bases removed from V and 3 bases from J, the gap between germline ends came to 15 bases. Germline CDR1 and CDR2: DFQATT and SNEGSKA (reference sequence). The CDR3 length is 15 residues. The CDR3 protein is CSASPLGRGYNEQFF. In DNA, the CDR3 is TGCAGTGCTAGTCCCTTAGGACGGGGCTACAATGAGCAGTTCTTC.

Turning to this clonotype: A much larger clonotype is one base distant, so this may be a read error. This chain joins TRBV7-2 and TRBJ2-7; D unclear. The CDR3 covers 11 residues. CDR1 is SGHTA and CDR2 is FQGNSA in the germline V gene. For the CDR3, the DNA is TGTGCCAGCAGCGCCACCTACGCGCAGTACTTC. Its translation: CASSATYAQYF.

This clonotype was recorded a few times. The V gene is TRBV5-1, the J gene TRBJ2-3; D remains unclear. V lost 3 bases and J lost 6, with 14 bases in between. Germline lookup yields CDR1 SGHRS and CDR2 YFSETQ. The CDR3 has 14 amino acids. Here the CDR3 DNA reads TGCGCCAGCAGCTCCGGTTCCGGGTACGATACGCAGTATTTT. Amino acid sequence: CASSSGSGYDTQYF.

This clonotype has ten or more counts. The CDR3 DNA reads TGTGCCAGCACCCAGAAGATTGGGGGAGGGCCAAACAATGAGCAGTTCTTC. Residues: CASTQKIGGGPNNEQFF. The chain employs TRBV9 and TRBJ2-1; 7 bases agree with TRBD2. The V segment lost 6 bases and the J segment 5 bases; nucleotides outside the gene matches: 17. The CDR3 covers 17 residues. The germline gives CDR1 SGDLS, CDR2 YYNGEE.

By sample fraction, this clonotype is large. The chain carries TRBV5-5 and TRBJ2-3; TRBD2 aligns across 14 bases. This CDR3 region has 17 residues. Germline CDR1 reads SGHKS; CDR2 reads YYEKEE (reference sequence). The trim removed 1 base at V and 4 bases at J, leaving 5 bases unmatched. CDR3 loop: CASSLFGTSGSADTQYF. CDR3 coding DNA: TGTGCCAGCAGCTTGTTCGGGACTAGCGGGAGTGCAGATACGCAGTATTTT.

This clonotype showed up just a few times. The chain uses TRBV30 and TRBJ1-1, with D possibly TRBD1 on 6 matching bases. The germline V gene encodes CDR1 GTSNPN and CDR2 SVGIG (reference sequence). The CDR3 extends over 17 amino acids. V lost 0 bases and J 6 bases, leaving 23 bases between the germline ends. DNA for the CDR3: TGTGCCTGGAGTGTAAGCTTGGGGGCTAGGTACGGAGCTGAAGCTTTCTTT. This sequence encodes CAWSVSLGARYGAEAFF.

Only a few counts were recorded for this clonotype. For the CDR3, the DNA is TGTGCCAGCAGCGTAGCCGCGGGAGAGACCCAGTACTTC. Translated: CASSVAAGETQYF. V usage is TRBV9 and J usage is TRBJ2-5; D is perhaps TRBD2 (5 bases). Germline values: CDR1 SGDLS, CDR2 YYNGEE. V lost 0 bases, J lost 4 bases, and 7 bases lay in between. CDR3 length: 13 amino acids.

In its sample, this clonotype was seen many times. The rearrangement uses TRBV28 and TRBJ1-2; a possible D gene is TRBD1 (5 bases). CDR1 is MDHEN and CDR2 is SYDVKM in the germline V gene. The CDR3 consists of 14 residues. V was shortened by 8 bases and J by 2 bases, with 15 bases between the two germline ends. This CDR3 is CASSQNDRNYGYTF. As DNA, the CDR3 is TGTGCCAGCTCTCAAAACGACAGAAACTATGGCTACACCTTC.

In this sample, this clonotype turned up many times. The rearrangement joins TRBV14 to TRBJ2-1; D is unclear. CDR1 and CDR2 from the germline V gene are SGHDN and FVKESK. Trimming pared 6 bases from V and 1 base from J, leaving 10 bases between. This CDR3 contains 14 residues. CDR3 sequence reads: CASSQLHSYNEQFF. The CDR3 DNA follows: TGTGCCAGCAGTCAACTACATTCCTACAATGAGCAGTTCTTC.

The table lists this clonotype with many counts. This chain links TRBV12-3 or TRBV12-4 with TRBJ2-1, with a possible D match to TRBD2 (5 bases). The CDR3 covers 14 residues. V lost 5 bases and J 2 bases, leaving 10 bases between the germline ends. CDR3 sequence reads: CASSPGVTYNEQFF. CDR3 nucleotide sequence: TGTGCCAGCAGTCCCGGGGTGACCTACAATGAGCAGTTCTTC.

This clonotype was counted only a few times. V and J are TRBV5-4 and TRBJ2-7; 8 bases line up with TRBD2. This CDR3 region has 16 residues. Per germline, CDR1 SGHNT and CDR2 YYREEE (reference sequence). After removal of 2 bases from V and 2 bases from J, the junction contained 9 bases not matched to a gene. The CDR3 spells CASSFGTGTSPYEQYF. For the CDR3, the DNA is TGTGCCAGCAGCTTCGGAACCGGGACTAGTCCCTACGAGCAGTACTTC.

The count of this clonotype is one. A read error may be the cause here, since a much bigger clone is one base away. V gene TRBV9 combines with J gene TRBJ2-3; 8 bases are shared with TRBD2. CDR3 length equals 15 residues. Germline lookup yields CDR1 SGDLS and CDR2 YYNGEE. The CDR3: CVSSPVAGRTDTQYF. The CDR3 DNA sequence: TGTGTCAGCAGCCCTGTAGCGGGGCGCACAGATACGCAGTATTTT.

The chain employs TRBV19 and TRBJ2-4; 8 bases map to TRBD1. This CDR3 spans 13 amino acids. The junction had 6 bases not matched to a gene; V was cut back by 8 bases and J by 6 bases. The V gene's germline CDR1 is LNHDA and CDR2 SQIVND (reference sequence). For the CDR3, the DNA is TGTGCCAGTTCAGCAGGGGGCGGAAACATTCAGTACTTC. The encoded protein is CASSAGGGNIQYF.

This clonotype was seen a handful of times. V and J are TRBV29-1 and TRBJ1-2; D is ambiguous. The CDR3 is made up of 8 amino acids. The V gene's germline CDR1 is SQVTM and CDR2 ANQGSEA. V lost 7 bases and J lost 6, with 3 bases in between. For the CDR3, the DNA is TGCAGCGGGGATGGCTACACCTTC. Protein sequence: CSGDGYTF. The full variable domain, its missing parts supplied by reference TRBV29-1 and TRBJ1-2, is SAVISQKPSRDICQRGTSLTIQCQVDSQVTMMFWYRQQPGQSLTLIATANQGSEATYESGFVIDKFPISRPNLTFSTLTVSNMSPEDSSIYLCSGDGYTFGSGTRLTVV.

This clonotype occurred many times. The gene calls are TRBV4-3 and TRBJ2-3, with 9 nucleotides matching TRBD2. CDR1 and CDR2 (germline): LGHNA, YSLEER. The CDR3 sequence is 15 residues long. V dropped 1 base and J dropped 4; count of bases not matched to a gene: 3. The CDR3 loop is CASSQGRGGADTQYF. The DNA for the CDR3 is TGCGCCAGCAGCCAAGGGCGGGGGGGGGCAGATACGCAGTATTTT.

This clonotype was counted many times. V gene TRBV11-2 combines with J gene TRBJ1-2; no definite D call. Germline-derived CDR1 and CDR2 are SGHAT and FQNNGV. The CDR3 contains 13 residues. Deletions cut 0 bases from V and 9 bases from J, with 11 bases between. CDR3 sequence: CASSLDERIRYTF. In DNA, the CDR3 is TGTGCCAGCAGCTTAGATGAACGGATTCGCTACACCTTC.

This clonotype turned up a few times. The CDR3 DNA reads TGTGCCAGCAGTGACGAGGCAGGAGGCACCGGGGAGCTGTTTTTT. The encoded protein is CASSDEAGGTGELFF. The chain uses TRBV6-4 and TRBJ2-2; perhaps TRBD2 as D (5 bases). Germline V lookup: CDR1 MRHNA, CDR2 SNTAGT. The CDR3 length is 15 residues. The V and J ends lost 2 bases and 4 bases respectively, with 11 bases between them.

The sample holds a few counts of this clonotype. The rearrangement links TRBV29-1 to TRBJ2-2, with 9 bases aligning to TRBD2. Trimming at V came to 5 bases and at J to 4 bases, leaving 5 bases not matched to a gene. CDR1 and CDR2 (germline): SQVTM, ANQGSEA. This CDR3 is 14 amino acids long. The CDR3 loop reads CSVLAGGFTGELFF. The CDR3 nucleotides read TGCAGCGTTCTGGCGGGAGGGTTCACCGGGGAGCTGTTTTTT.